The table lists the clone carrying this T cell receptor beta chain with many counts. As yet, its antigen is unknown. Unsorted libraries were prepared from 2 million PBMCs held at -80 C. 5'RACE with 10-nucleotide random UMIs generated the cDNA. TCRdb fed the 5' RACE reads into MiXCR, producing one record per CDR3 protein. The table lists 45,000 to 65,000 distinct CDR3 sequences, about 3% of them singletons. This specimen belongs to a study of neurological immune-mediated disorders. Whole-study findings and limits: The most TCR clonal expansion was seen in HTLV-1-associated myelopathy, whereas the least was seen in multiple sclerosis, below the level in healthy controls.

What was sequenced was PBMCs. This TCR derives from a man aged 35 to 55 with multiple sclerosis.

The CDR3 coding sequence is TGTGCCAGCAGCCAAGAAGTTGCGGGGGGGGAAGAGCAGTACTTC. It translates to CASSQEVAGGEEQYF. V and J are TRBV4-2 and TRBJ2-7; 9 nucleotides line up with TRBD2. There are 15 residues in the CDR3. The V and J ends lost 0 bases and 7 bases, in that order; junction bases with no gene match: 7. Germline loops: CDR1 LGHNA, CDR2 YNFKEQ.